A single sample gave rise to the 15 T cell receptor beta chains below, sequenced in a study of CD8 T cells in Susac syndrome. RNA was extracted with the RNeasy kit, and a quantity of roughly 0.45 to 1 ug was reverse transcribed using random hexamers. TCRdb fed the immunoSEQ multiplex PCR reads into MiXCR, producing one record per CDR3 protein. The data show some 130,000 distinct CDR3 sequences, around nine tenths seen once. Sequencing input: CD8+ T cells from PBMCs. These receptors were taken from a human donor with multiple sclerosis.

The CDR3 nucleotides read TGTGCCAGCAGGGGGGGGGAAAACATTCAGTACTTC. Protein product: CASRGGENIQYF. This rearrangement joins TRBV6-1 to TRBJ2-4; 7 bases are a match to TRBD2. CDR3 size: 12 residues. V lost 6 bases to trimming and J lost 5 bases; unmatched junction nucleotides: 1. Germline CDR1 MNHNS, CDR2 SASEGT.

CDR3 in DNA: TGTGCCAGCTCACCGCTCTCAGCAACTAATGAAAAACTGTTTTTT. Protein sequence: CASSPLSATNEKLFF. The chain links TRBV18 to TRBJ1-4; D ambiguous. The CDR3 is made up of 15 amino acids. Germline lookup yields CDR1 KGHSH and CDR2 LQKENI. The ends were cut back, 3 bases at V and 0 bases at J, with 8 bases in the middle.

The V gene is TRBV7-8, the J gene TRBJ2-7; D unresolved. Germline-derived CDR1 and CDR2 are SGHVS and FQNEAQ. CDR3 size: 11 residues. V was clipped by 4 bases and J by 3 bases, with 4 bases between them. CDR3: CASSSLYEQYF. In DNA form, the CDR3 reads TGTGCCAGCAGCTCTCTCTACGAGCAGTACTTC. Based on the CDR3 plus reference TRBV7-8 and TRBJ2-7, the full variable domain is GAGVSQSPRYKVAKRGQDVALRCDPISGHVSLFWYQQALGQGPEFLTYFQNEAQLDKSGLPSDRFFAERPEGSVSTLKIQRTQQEDSAVYLCASSSLYEQYFGPGTRLTVT.

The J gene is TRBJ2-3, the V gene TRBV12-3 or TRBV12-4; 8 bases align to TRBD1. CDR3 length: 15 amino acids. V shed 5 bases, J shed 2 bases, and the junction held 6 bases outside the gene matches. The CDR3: CASSPGQGNTDTQYF. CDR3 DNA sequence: TGTGCCAGCAGTCCCGGACAGGGTAACACAGATACGCAGTATTTT.

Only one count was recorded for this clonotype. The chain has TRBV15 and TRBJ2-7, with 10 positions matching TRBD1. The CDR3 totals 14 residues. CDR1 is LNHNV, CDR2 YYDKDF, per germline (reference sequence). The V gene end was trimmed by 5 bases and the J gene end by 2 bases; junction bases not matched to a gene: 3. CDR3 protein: CATSGGTGAYEQYF. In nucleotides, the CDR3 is TGTGCCACCAGCGGGGGGACAGGGGCCTACGAGCAGTACTTC.

The CDR3 nucleotides read TGCGCCAGCAGCCCCTGGGACACGAACACTGAAGCTTTCTTT. As protein: CASSPWDTNTEAFF. The J gene is TRBJ1-1, the V gene TRBV4-1, with D possibly matching TRBD1 (6 bases). CDR1 MGHRA and CDR2 YSYEKL come from the germline V gene. The germline V and J ends were trimmed by 4 bases and 1 base, with 10 bases remaining between them. This CDR3 region has 14 residues.

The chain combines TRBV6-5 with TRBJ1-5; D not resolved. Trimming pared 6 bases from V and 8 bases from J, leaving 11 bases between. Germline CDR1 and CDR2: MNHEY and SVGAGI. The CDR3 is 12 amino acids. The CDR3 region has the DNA TGTGCCAGCAGGGGGAGCGGAGAGCCCCAGCATTTT. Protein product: CASRGSGEPQHF.

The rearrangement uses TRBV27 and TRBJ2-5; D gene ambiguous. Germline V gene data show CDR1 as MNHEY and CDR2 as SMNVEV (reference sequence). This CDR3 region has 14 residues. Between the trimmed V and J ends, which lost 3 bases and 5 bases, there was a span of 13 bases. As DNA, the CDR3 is TGTGCCAGCAGTTTGGCGGCCCCCTGGGAGACCCAGTACTTC. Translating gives CASSLAAPWETQYF.

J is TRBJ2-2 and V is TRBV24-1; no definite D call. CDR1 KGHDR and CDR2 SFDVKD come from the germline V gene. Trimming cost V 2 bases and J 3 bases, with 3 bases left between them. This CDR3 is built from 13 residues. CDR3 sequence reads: CATSDWDTGELFF. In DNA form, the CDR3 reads TGTGCCACCAGTGATTGGGACACCGGGGAGCTGTTTTTT.

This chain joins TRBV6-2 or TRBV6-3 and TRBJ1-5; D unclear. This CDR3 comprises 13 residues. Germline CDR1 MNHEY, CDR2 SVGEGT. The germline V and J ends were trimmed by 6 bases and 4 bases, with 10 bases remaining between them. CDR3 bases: TGTGCCAGCAGATACCACACAAATCAGCCCCAGCATTTT. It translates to CASRYHTNQPQHF.

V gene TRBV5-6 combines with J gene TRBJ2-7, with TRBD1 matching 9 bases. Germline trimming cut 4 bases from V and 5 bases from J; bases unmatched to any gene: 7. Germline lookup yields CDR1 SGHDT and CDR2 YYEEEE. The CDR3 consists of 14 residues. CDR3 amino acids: CASSPPGQGHEQYF. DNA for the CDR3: TGTGCCAGCAGCCCCCCGGGACAGGGCCACGAGCAGTACTTC.

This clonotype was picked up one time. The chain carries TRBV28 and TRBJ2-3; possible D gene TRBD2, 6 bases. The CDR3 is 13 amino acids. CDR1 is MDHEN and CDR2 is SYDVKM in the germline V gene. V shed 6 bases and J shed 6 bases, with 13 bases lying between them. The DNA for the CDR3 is TGTGCCAGCAGGGAATCGGGGAGGGATACGCAGTATTTT. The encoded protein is CASRESGRDTQYF.

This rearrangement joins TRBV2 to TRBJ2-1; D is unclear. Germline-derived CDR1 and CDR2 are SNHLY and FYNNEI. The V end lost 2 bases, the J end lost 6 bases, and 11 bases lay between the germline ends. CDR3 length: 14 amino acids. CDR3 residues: CASSEPSQLNEQFF. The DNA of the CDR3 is TGTGCCAGCAGTGAACCTTCCCAGCTCAATGAGCAGTTCTTC.

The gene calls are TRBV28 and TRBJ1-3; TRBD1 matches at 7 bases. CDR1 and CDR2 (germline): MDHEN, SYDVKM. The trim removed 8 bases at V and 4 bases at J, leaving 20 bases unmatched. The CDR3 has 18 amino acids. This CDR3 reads CASLTEDRTRRGGNTIYF. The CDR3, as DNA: TGTGCCAGCCTTACCGAGGACAGGACAAGGCGGGGGGGAAACACCATATATTTT.

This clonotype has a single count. The DNA of the CDR3 is TGCAGCGTTGTCCAGGATTCCTACGAGCAGTACTTC. Its protein product is CSVVQDSYEQYF. The chain is built from TRBV29-1 and TRBJ2-7; no clear D gene. The germline V gene has CDR1 SQVTM and CDR2 ANQGSEA. This CDR3 region has 12 residues. Between the trimmed V and J ends, which lost 4 bases and 1 base, there was a span of 8 bases.